Each of the 24 T cell receptor beta chains below was sequenced from the same sample in a study of glioma-infiltrating T cells (dated by TCRdb to about 2016). The instrument given in TCRdb is Illumina MiSeq. The iRepertoire nested amplicon-rescue multiplex PCR (arm-PCR) platform was used to amplify TCR alpha and beta CDR3 regions from RNA. In-frame beta chains were kept once TCRdb had trimmed the public reads at Q25 with fastp and called clones with MiXCR. Merged by CDR3 protein, the rows form single entries marked with the most common genes and DNA. The sample includes around 350,000 distinct CDR3 sequences, with roughly two fifths observed a single time. The ten largest clones take up 12% of the sample. Sequenced: glioma tissue, nonneoplastic brain tissue, or PBMCs (not recorded which). The source of these receptors is a human donor with low-grade glioma or glioblastoma, undergoing nonglioma brain surgery, or in good health (not recorded which).

This clonotype was detected a few times. The chain joins TRBV18 to TRBJ1-2, with 8 bases fitting TRBD1. CDR1 is KGHSH and CDR2 is LQKENI in the germline V gene. This CDR3 is built from 17 residues. Germline trimming cut 3 bases from V and 4 bases from J; bases unmatched to any gene: 13. DNA of the CDR3: TGTGCCAGCTCACCCCCAACTACAGGGGGAGGCGCCTATGGCTACACCTTC. Its protein product is CASSPPTTGGGAYGYTF.

This clonotype showed up just a few times. The chain uses TRBV4-2 and TRBJ1-5; D remains ambiguous. The CDR3 is 14 residues long. Germline values: CDR1 LGHNA, CDR2 YNFKEQ. Deletions cut 0 bases from V and 4 bases from J, with 7 bases between. The CDR3 sequence is CASSQETRNQPQHF. DNA of the CDR3: TGTGCCAGCAGCCAAGAAACAAGAAATCAGCCCCAGCATTTT.

The chain carries TRBV14 and TRBJ2-5, with 7 bases identical to TRBD1. J gave up 13 bases and V 0 bases, and 8 bases lay outside the gene matches. CDR3 length: 13 residues. Per germline, CDR1 SGHDN and CDR2 FVKESK. This CDR3 reads CASSQDLRGLSYF. The CDR3 nucleotides read TGTGCCAGCAGCCAAGATCTGAGGGGGCTGTCGTACTTC.

The V gene is TRBV19, the J gene TRBJ1-5; D not certain. The CDR3 is made up of 16 amino acids. Germline values: CDR1 LNHDA, CDR2 SQIVND (reference sequence). V was pared by 7 bases and J by 5 bases, with 21 bases between. CDR3 protein: CASNPRIPVRYQPQHF. As DNA, the CDR3 is TGTGCCAGTAACCCCCGCATACCCGTAAGATATCAGCCCCAGCATTTT.

This clonotype was found many times. The V and J genes are TRBV27 and TRBJ1-5; perhaps TRBD1 as D (5 bases). V dropped 6 bases and J dropped 5 bases, with 14 bases sitting between them. Looked up from germline, CDR1 is MNHEY and CDR2 is SMNVEV (reference sequence). This CDR3 contains 14 residues. Here the CDR3 DNA reads TGTGCCAGCAGGACCTCAGGGACCCATCAGCCCCAGCATTTT. Translation: CASRTSGTHQPQHF.

This clonotype turned up a few times. The chain employs TRBV6-1 and TRBJ2-7; 8 bases are a match to TRBD1. The V segment lost 5 bases and the J segment 3 bases; nucleotides outside the gene matches: 12. Germline assignment: CDR1 MNHNS and CDR2 SASEGT. CDR3 length: 16 residues. The CDR3 region is CASSSRSTGAGYEQYF. CDR3 DNA sequence: TGTGCCAGCAGTAGTAGATCGACAGGGGCCGGCTACGAGCAGTACTTC.

About this clonotype itself: This could be a read error, since a much larger clone is one nucleotide away. This sequence joins TRBV20-1 and TRBJ1-5; a weak D match, TRBD1 (5 bases). This CDR3 region has 13 residues. CDR1 and CDR2 (germline): DFQATT, SNEGSKA (reference sequence). The CDR3 DNA is TGCAGTGCTAAGACAGCAAGCAATCATCCCCAGCATTTT. Protein: CSAKTASNHPQHF.

This chain joins TRBV4-2 and TRBJ2-7; D remains unclear. Trimming took off 3 bases at V and 3 bases at J, with 12 bases between the two ends. The length of the CDR3 is 14 residues. Germline V gene data show CDR1 as LGHNA and CDR2 as YNFKEQ. The CDR3 DNA reads as TGTGCCAGCAGCCACCCGGGCAGGAGCTACGAGCAGTACTTC. Translating it yields CASSHPGRSYEQYF.

This clonotype was counted only a few times. This chain uses TRBV19 with TRBJ2-1; 11 bases match TRBD2. Germline-derived CDR1 and CDR2 are LNHDA and SQIVND (reference sequence). The CDR3 contains 17 residues. The V and J ends lost 3 bases and 5 bases, in that order; junction bases with no gene match: 9. The DNA of the CDR3 is TGTGCCAGTAGTATTTATAGCGGGAGGGCCTCGCACAATGAGCAGTTCTTC. This codes for CASSIYSGRASHNEQFF. The whole variable domain, remainder taken from reference TRBV19 and TRBJ2-1, is DGGITQSPKYLFRKEGQNVTLSCEQNLNHDAMYWYRQDPGQGLRLIYYSQIVNDFQKGDIAEGYSVSREKKESFPLTVTSAQKNPTAFYLCASSIYSGRASHNEQFFGPGTRLTVL.

This chain connects TRBV19 to TRBJ1-1; TRBD1 agrees at 11 bases. CDR3 size: 13 residues. V shed 7 bases, J shed 11 bases, and the junction held 9 bases outside the gene matches. Germline V lookup: CDR1 LNHDA, CDR2 SQIVND (reference sequence). In DNA form, the CDR3 reads TGTGCCAGTACTGGACAGGGGGCGAATCGTGCTTTCTTT. Translating gives CASTGQGANRAFF.

The chain is built from TRBV18 and TRBJ2-1; 9 bases map to TRBD2. Germline CDR1 KGHSH, CDR2 LQKENI. CDR3 length equals 14 residues. The V segment lost 6 bases and the J segment 5 bases; nucleotides outside the gene matches: 5. The CDR3 DNA reads as TGTGCCAGCTCCCGAGCGGGAGGCGACAATGAGCAGTTCTTC. Protein sequence: CASSRAGGDNEQFF.

This clonotype was found many times. The gene calls are TRBV15 and TRBJ1-5; no reliable D call. Germline V gene sequence: CDR1 LNHNV, CDR2 YYDKDF (reference sequence). The ends were cut back, 0 bases at V and 4 bases at J, with 10 bases in the middle. This CDR3 has 15 residues. The CDR3 bases are TGTGCCACCAGCAGAGATGGAGGGAGTAATCAGCCCCAGCATTTT. Amino acid sequence: CATSRDGGSNQPQHF.

In the case of this clonotype: This CDR3 is missing its conserved last phenylalanine or tryptophan, likely due to a read error. The V gene is TRBV4-1, the J gene TRBJ2-5; D is undetermined. Germline CDR1 is MGHRA and CDR2 is YSYEKL. Deletions cut 4 bases from V and 4 bases from J, with 10 bases between. The CDR3 consists of 13 residues. This chain's CDR3 is CASSLRRIETQYL. The CDR3 DNA follows: TGCGCCAGCAGCCTACGACGTATAGAGACCCAGTACTTA.

This clonotype was recorded once. This may be a read error, as it is one base from a much larger clone. The rearrangement uses TRBV6-1 and TRBJ1-5; 8 bases map to TRBD1. After removal of 6 bases from V and 5 bases from J, the junction contained 9 bases not matched to a gene. The CDR3 is 15 residues long. Germline CDR1 reads MNHNS; CDR2 reads SASEGT. CDR3 sequence reads: CASSQGQGWYQPQHF. The CDR3 coding sequence is TGTGCCAGCAGCCAAGGACAGGGTTGGTATCAGCCCCAGCATTTT.

This clonotype turned up a few times. The rearrangement joins TRBV4-3 to TRBJ1-3; D gene unclear. This CDR3 spans 13 amino acids. V was trimmed by 0 bases and J by 3 bases, leaving 3 bases between them. Germline V gene sequence: CDR1 LGHNA, CDR2 YSLEER. CDR3 nucleotide sequence: TGCGCCAGCAGCCAAGAAAATGGAAACACCATATATTTT. Protein: CASSQENGNTIYF.

This clonotype was counted a few times. CDR3 DNA: TGTGCCAGCAGTTTCATCGGGACAGGGGGTTTCACAGATACGCAGTATTTT. The encoded protein is CASSFIGTGGFTDTQYF. V and J are TRBV28 and TRBJ2-3; 11 positions match TRBD1. The CDR3 has 17 residues. With V trimmed by 3 bases and J by 2 bases, 7 bases remained unmatched. The germline gives CDR1 MDHEN, CDR2 SYDVKM.

Remarks on this clonotype: A much larger clonotype is one base distant, so this may be a read error. The rearrangement joins TRBV28 to TRBJ1-1; perhaps TRBD1 as D (5 bases). Germline V gene lookup returns CDR1 MDHEN and CDR2 SYDVKM. This CDR3 region has 14 residues. The CDR3 DNA reads as TGTGCCAGCAGGCCAGGGACGGTGAACACTGAATCTTTCTTT. Protein product: CASRPGTVNTESFF.

Regarding this clonotype: This may stem from a read error, because a much larger clone lies one nucleotide away. CDR3 sequence: CTSSYSPGQLYCYTF. The CDR3 DNA follows: TGTACCAGCAGTTATTCACCGGGACAGCTCTATTGCTACACCTTC. The chain is built from TRBV27 and TRBJ1-2; 7 nucleotides align to TRBD1. This CDR3 spans 15 amino acids. The germline V gene has CDR1 MNHEY and CDR2 SMNVEV (reference sequence).

As regards this clonotype: An end of the junction differs from the germline gene, which may be a read error. This chain connects TRBV2 to TRBJ1-2, with D unclear. Germline V gene sequence: CDR1 SNHLY, CDR2 FYNNEI. The CDR3 runs 14 residues. In DNA form, the CDR3 reads TGTGCCAGCAGTGAAGCGCAATCTAACTATGGCAACACCTTC. Its protein is CASSEAQSNYGNTF.

This rearrangement joins TRBV28 to TRBJ1-3, with D unresolved. The germline CDR1 and CDR2 sequences are MDHEN and SYDVKM. This CDR3 spans 13 amino acids. Trimming left V 6 bases short and J 7 bases short, with 13 bases between. The CDR3 coding sequence is TGTGCCAGCAGCCCCCAAGTGCGGAACACCATATATTTT. It specifies CASSPQVRNTIYF.

This clonotype turned up a few times. J is TRBJ2-5 and V is TRBV20-1; 8 nucleotides match TRBD1. From germline, CDR1 is DFQATT and CDR2 SNEGSKA (reference sequence). The trim removed 5 bases at V and 4 bases at J, leaving 3 bases unmatched. The CDR3 consists of 12 residues. The CDR3 is CSAPDRAETQYF. The CDR3 DNA is TGCAGTGCTCCGGACAGGGCAGAGACCCAGTACTTC.

This clonotype was detected once. The junction and the germline gene differ at one end; a read error may be behind it. The chain uses TRBV3-1 and TRBJ1-2, with D perhaps TRBD1 (6 bases). The germline gives CDR1 LGHDT, CDR2 YNNKEL (reference sequence). The CDR3 runs to 13 residues. For the CDR3, the DNA is TGTGCCAGCAGGCTACAGGGAAACTATAGCTACACCTTC. Amino acids: CASRLQGNYSYTF. Combining the CDR3 with reference TRBV3-1 and TRBJ1-2 gives the whole variable domain DTAVSQTPKYLVTQMGNDKSIKCEQNLGHDTMYWYKQDSKKFLKIMFSYNNKELIINETVPNRFSPKSPDKAHLNLHINSLELGDSAVYFCASRLQGNYSYTFGSGTRLTVV.

Of note for this clonotype: A single base separates this from a much larger clone, so it may be a read error. The chain carries TRBV6-6 and TRBJ2-6; no clear D gene. From germline, CDR1 is MNHNY and CDR2 SVGAGI (reference sequence). V was cut by 0 bases and J by 0 bases, with 15 bases left in between. This CDR3 contains 19 residues. In nucleotides, the CDR3 is TGTGCCAGCAGTTACTCGGGTCTAGGGATCAGCTCTGGGGCCAACGTCCTGACTTTC. Translating gives CASSYSGLGISSGANVLTF.

Many counts were recorded for this clonotype. For the CDR3, the DNA is TGTGCCAGCAGTCCAGACAGGACCTACAATGAGCAGTTCTTC. It is translated as CASSPDRTYNEQFF. The rearrangement links TRBV6-1 to TRBJ2-1; tentative D call: TRBD1 (6 bases). The V end lost 5 bases, the J end lost 2 bases, and 10 bases lay between the germline ends. The germline CDR1 and CDR2 sequences are MNHNS and SASEGT. The CDR3 sequence is 14 residues long.